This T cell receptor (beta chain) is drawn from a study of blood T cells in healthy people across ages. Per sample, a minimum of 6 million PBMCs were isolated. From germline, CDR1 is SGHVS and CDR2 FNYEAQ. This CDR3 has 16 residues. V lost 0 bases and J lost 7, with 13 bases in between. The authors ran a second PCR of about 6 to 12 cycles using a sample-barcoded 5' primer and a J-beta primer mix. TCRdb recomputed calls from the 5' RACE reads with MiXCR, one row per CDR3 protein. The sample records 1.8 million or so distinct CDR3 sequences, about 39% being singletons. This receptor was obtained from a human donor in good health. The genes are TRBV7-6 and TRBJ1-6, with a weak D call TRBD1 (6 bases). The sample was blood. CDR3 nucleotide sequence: TGTGCCAGCAGCTTAGCGTGGGGTAGGGGGAATTCACCCCTCCACTTT. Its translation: CASSLAWGRGNSPLHF.